This T cell receptor (beta chain) was identified in a study of blood T cells in healthy people across ages. Next came a second PCR, run for roughly 6 to 11 cycles, which used a sample-barcoded 5' primer along with a J-beta primer mix. TCRdb re-called the 5' RACE reads through MiXCR, storing one row per CDR3 protein. Of some 1,000,000 distinct CDR3 sequences listed, roughly a quarter are singletons. Germline V gives CDR1 DFQATT, CDR2 SNEGSKA (reference sequence). This CDR3 spans 11 amino acids. Trimming took 5 bases from V and 8 from J, leaving 9 bases between them. These data were also reused for a study on T cells of mothers and their children.

This TCR derives from a girl aged 2-10 years in good health. The chain carries TRBV20-1 and TRBJ1-4; D might be TRBD1 (5 bases). Sequencing used blood. CDR3 DNA sequence: TGCAGTGCTCCTTGGGGGGAAAAACTGTTTTTT. This translates into CSAPWGEKLFF.